Each of the 23 T cell receptor beta chains below was sequenced from the same sample in a study of OX40 agonist ivuxolimab in advanced cancers. Here immunoSEQ multiplex PCR was the method, and the copy in TCRdb shows in-frame clones only, minus some. The sample lists tens of thousands of clones, around 83% occurring once. The sample here was CD4+ or CD8+ T cells sorted from blood, taken in a trial of the OX40 agonist ivuxolimab. These receptors were obtained from an adult with an advanced solid tumor such as melanoma, head and neck, liver or kidney cancer.

V gene TRBV5-1 combines with J gene TRBJ2-7, with D tentatively TRBD1 (6 bases). The CDR3 spans 14 residues. Trimming cost V 0 bases and J 6 bases, with 13 bases left between them. Germline V CDR1 and CDR2: SGHRS, YFSETQ. The chain's CDR3 is CASSLAHRVLEQYF. CDR3 bases: TGCGCCAGCAGCTTGGCTCACAGGGTTCTCGAGCAGTACTTC.

The chain joins TRBV18 to TRBJ2-7; D possibly corresponds to TRBD1 (6 bases). V was trimmed by 5 bases and J by 4 bases, leaving 12 bases between them. Germline CDR1 reads KGHSH; CDR2 reads LQKENI. The CDR3 is made up of 13 amino acids. The CDR3 DNA sequence: TGTGCCAGCTCAGTGGACAGACGTTACGAGCAGTACTTC. Residues: CASSVDRRYEQYF.

This chain links TRBV4-2 with TRBJ1-2; a weak D match, TRBD1 (5 bases). The CDR3 runs 14 residues. With 0 bases removed from V and 8 bases from J, the gap between germline ends came to 13 bases. The germline V gene encodes CDR1 LGHNA and CDR2 YNFKEQ. The CDR3 is CASSQDRGGTGYTF. CDR3 DNA sequence: TGTGCCAGCAGCCAAGATCGTGGCGGGACGGGCTACACCTTC.

The gene calls are TRBV5-6 and TRBJ1-5; perhaps TRBD1 as D (5 bases). CDR1 and CDR2 from the germline V gene are SGHDT and YYEEEE. The CDR3 covers 15 residues. V gave up 4 bases and J gave up 0 bases, with 11 bases separating them. CDR3 residues: CASSPGPLSNQPQHF. The DNA of the CDR3 is TGTGCCAGCAGCCCGGGACCGCTTAGCAATCAGCCCCAGCATTTT.

V usage is TRBV2 and J usage is TRBJ1-6; a weak D match, TRBD1 (5 bases). Looked up from germline, CDR1 is SNHLY and CDR2 is FYNNEI. The CDR3 covers 17 residues. Between the trimmed V and J ends, which lost 7 bases and 0 bases, there was a span of 16 bases. This chain's CDR3 is CASIVGDGFSYNSPLHF. For the CDR3, the DNA is TGTGCCAGCATCGTAGGGGACGGTTTCTCCTATAATTCACCCCTCCACTTT.

In regard to this clone: This sample includes further DNA sequences coding for the same CDR3. The chain has TRBV10-2 and TRBJ1-1, with D perhaps matching TRBD1 (5 bases). V lost 6 bases, J lost 2 bases, and 10 bases lay in between. This CDR3 is 13 amino acids long. CDR1 is WSHSY, CDR2 SAAADI, per germline. The DNA of the CDR3 is TGCGCCAGCAGGCCCCAGGGCAACACTGAAGCTTTCTTT. Its protein is CASRPQGNTEAFF.

This chain joins TRBV27 and TRBJ1-3; D not resolved. Trimming pared 4 bases from V and 1 base from J, leaving 5 bases between. CDR1 and CDR2 (germline): MNHEY, SMNVEV (reference sequence). CDR3 length: 13 residues. CDR3 in DNA: TGTGCCAGCAGTTACAGTTCTGGAAACACCATATATTTT. It is translated as CASSYSSGNTIYF.

The chain combines TRBV19 with TRBJ2-2, with 10 nucleotides matching TRBD1. Germline V lookup: CDR1 LNHDA, CDR2 SQIVND (reference sequence). The CDR3 has 14 amino acids. The V gene end was trimmed by 6 bases and the J gene end by 3 bases; junction bases not matched to a gene: 1. The CDR3 protein is CASRDRGYTGELFF. The CDR3 nucleotides read TGTGCCAGTAGGGACAGGGGGTACACCGGGGAGCTGTTTTTT.

This chain links TRBV25-1 with TRBJ1-2, with TRBD1 matching over 9 bases. The CDR3 sequence is 16 residues long. The V gene's germline CDR1 is MGHDK and CDR2 SYGVNS. V dropped 3 bases and J dropped 8; count of bases not matched to a gene: 13. CDR3 nucleotide sequence: TGTGCCAGCAGTGATCAAGCCGGGACAGGGAATTACGGCTACACCTTC. The encoded protein is CASSDQAGTGNYGYTF.

The gene calls are TRBV2 and TRBJ1-2; possibly TRBD1 for D (5 bases). CDR3 length equals 18 residues. With 1 base removed from V and 5 bases from J, the gap between germline ends came to 23 bases. Germline lookup yields CDR1 SNHLY and CDR2 FYNNEI. The CDR3 DNA follows: TGTGCCAGCAGTGAAGTTATCCTTCGGAGGGGCGGATCGTATGGCTACACCTTC. This codes for CASSEVILRRGGSYGYTF.

The CDR3 protein is CATSRAGESKETQYF. The CDR3 DNA reads TGTGCCACCAGCAGGGCGGGGGAGTCTAAGGAGACCCAGTACTTC. V usage is TRBV15 and J usage is TRBJ2-5, with TRBD2 matching 7 bases. The V gene's germline CDR1 is LNHNV and CDR2 YYDKDF (reference sequence). The CDR3 consists of 15 residues. J lost 5 bases, V lost 3 bases, and 9 bases had no gene match.

The rearrangement uses TRBV5-1 and TRBJ2-5; D not resolved. Germline V lookup: CDR1 SGHRS, CDR2 YFSETQ. The CDR3 runs 12 residues. V gave up 0 bases and J gave up 0 bases, with 0 bases separating them. For the CDR3, the DNA is TGCGCCAGCAGCTTGGACCAAGAGACCCAGTACTTC. Its translation is CASSLDQETQYF.

V and J are TRBV7-8 and TRBJ1-1; TRBD1 matches 7 bases. The CDR3 is made up of 14 amino acids. With V trimmed by 1 base and J by 5 bases, 4 bases remained unmatched. The V gene's germline CDR1 is SGHVS and CDR2 FQNEAQ. The chain's CDR3 is CASSLETGRTEAFF. The CDR3 DNA sequence: TGTGCCAGCAGCTTAGAGACAGGGCGTACTGAAGCTTTCTTT.

The chain uses TRBV28 and TRBJ1-1, with D perhaps matching TRBD1 (6 bases). Germline CDR1 MDHEN, CDR2 SYDVKM. The CDR3 sequence is 13 residues long. With 2 bases removed from V and 5 bases from J, the gap between germline ends came to 9 bases. The CDR3 region has the DNA TGTGCCAGCAGTTTAGGGGGGCGTACTGAAGCTTTCTTT. Its translation: CASSLGGRTEAFF.

This clone has only a few counts. This chain links TRBV2 with TRBJ1-6, with a possible D match to TRBD1 (6 bases). V gave up 5 bases and J gave up 7 bases, with 18 bases separating them. The CDR3 runs to 16 residues. CDR1 and CDR2 from the germline V gene are SNHLY and FYNNEI. This chain's CDR3 is CASSLQVWGANSPLHF. The CDR3 region has the DNA TGTGCCAGCAGTTTACAGGTCTGGGGGGCAAATTCACCCCTCCACTTT.

This chain connects TRBV5-1 to TRBJ1-2; 8 positions match TRBD1. The CDR3 length is 15 residues. J lost 2 bases, V lost 4 bases, and 7 bases had no gene match. The germline gives CDR1 SGHRS, CDR2 YFSETQ. The CDR3 sequence: CASSQGQAKNYGYTF. The CDR3 region has the DNA TGCGCCAGCAGCCAGGGACAGGCCAAAAACTATGGCTACACCTTC. Based on the CDR3 plus reference TRBV5-1 and TRBJ1-2, the full variable domain is KAGVTQTPRYLIKTRGQQVTLSCSPISGHRSVSWYQQTPGQGLQFLFEYFSETQRNKGNFPGRFSGRQFSNSRSEMNVSTLELGDSALYLCASSQGQAKNYGYTFGSGTRLTVV.

This chain links TRBV6-5 with TRBJ1-5, with D possibly matching TRBD1 (5 bases). Germline CDR1 and CDR2: MNHEY and SVGAGI. V was shortened by 4 bases and J by 2 bases, with 15 bases between the two germline ends. The CDR3 runs 16 residues. This chain's CDR3 is CASSSGRGGGNQPQHF. CDR3 sequence (DNA): TGTGCCAGCAGTTCAGGGAGGGGTGGTGGCAATCAGCCCCAGCATTTT.

This chain joins TRBV30 and TRBJ1-2, with D unresolved. This CDR3 contains 11 residues. Deletions cut 2 bases from V and 8 bases from J, with 9 bases between. The V gene's germline CDR1 is GTSNPN and CDR2 SVGIG (reference sequence). The CDR3 DNA is TGTGCCTGGAGTTCTCGGGTAGGCTACACCTTC. Translating gives CAWSSRVGYTF.

J is TRBJ2-1 and V is TRBV19; TRBD1 is a possible D gene (5 bases). This CDR3 has 14 residues. Germline V CDR1 and CDR2: LNHDA, SQIVND (reference sequence). The germline V and J ends were trimmed by 3 bases and 8 bases, with 14 bases remaining between them. The CDR3 protein is CASSITRGSDEQFF. The DNA of the CDR3 is TGTGCCAGTAGTATTACAAGGGGATCGGATGAGCAGTTCTTC.

The chain combines TRBV2 with TRBJ1-3; D is undetermined. The CDR3 is 15 amino acids. Trimming pared 3 bases from V and 0 bases from J, leaving 9 bases between. Germline loops: CDR1 SNHLY, CDR2 FYNNEI. The CDR3 region has the DNA TGTGCCAGCAGTGATTGGTCCCACTCTGGAAACACCATATATTTT. Protein sequence: CASSDWSHSGNTIYF.

This rearrangement joins TRBV6-1 to TRBJ2-7; D is ambiguous. V was shortened by 4 bases and J by 0 bases, with 4 bases between the two germline ends. The CDR3 extends over 12 amino acids. CDR1 is MNHNS, CDR2 SASEGT, per germline. CDR3 DNA: TGTGCCAGCAGTGTCGCCTCCTACGAGCAGTACTTC. This codes for CASSVASYEQYF.

This clone was picked up a small number of times. The CDR3 region has the DNA TGCGCCAGCAGCAGGGGAGACGGATACTACGAGCAGTACTTC. Translating gives CASSRGDGYYEQYF. The chain is built from TRBV5-1 and TRBJ2-7; D is possibly TRBD1 or TRBD2 (5 bases each). This CDR3 region has 14 residues. In germline, CDR1 is SGHRS, CDR2 YFSETQ. V gave up 4 bases and J gave up 3 bases, with 14 bases separating them.

The chain carries TRBV5-1 and TRBJ1-3, with D tentatively TRBD1 (6 bases). The germline V gene has CDR1 SGHRS and CDR2 YFSETQ. V gave up 4 bases and J gave up 4 bases, with 12 bases separating them. The CDR3 runs 14 residues. The CDR3 region is CASSEPGQGNTIYF. CDR3 nucleotides: TGCGCCAGCAGCGAGCCGGGACAAGGAAACACCATATATTTT.